What follows describes a single T cell receptor (beta chain). Its specificity is not known. The sample is drawn from a study of T cell clones after liver transplantation. Study context: TCRbeta sequencing after a pre-transplant mixed lymphocyte reaction identified graft-donor-reactive clones, later tracked in post-transplant blood.

Assay used: immunoSEQ multiplex PCR; TCRdb lists only in-frame clones, some missing. The table records approximately 51,000 clones, about 90% of them present only once. V lost 4 bases, J lost 4 bases, and 15 bases lay in between. The CDR3 spans 14 residues. Per germline, CDR1 SGHDT and CDR2 YYEEEE. Notes on the study in general: Circulating graft-donor-reactive CD4 TCRbeta sequences fell significantly post-transplant in most of the 8 subjects.

This clonotype was obtained from a human patient who received a liver transplant. A share of the T cells may be of graft donor origin. This chain uses TRBV5-6 with TRBJ2-7; TRBD1 might be the D (5 bases). The sample here was CD8+ T cells from blood, taken 12 months after liver transplant. The CDR3 bases are TGTGCCAGCAGCCCTACCCCGGACACATACGAGCAGTACTTC. Protein: CASSPTPDTYEQYF.